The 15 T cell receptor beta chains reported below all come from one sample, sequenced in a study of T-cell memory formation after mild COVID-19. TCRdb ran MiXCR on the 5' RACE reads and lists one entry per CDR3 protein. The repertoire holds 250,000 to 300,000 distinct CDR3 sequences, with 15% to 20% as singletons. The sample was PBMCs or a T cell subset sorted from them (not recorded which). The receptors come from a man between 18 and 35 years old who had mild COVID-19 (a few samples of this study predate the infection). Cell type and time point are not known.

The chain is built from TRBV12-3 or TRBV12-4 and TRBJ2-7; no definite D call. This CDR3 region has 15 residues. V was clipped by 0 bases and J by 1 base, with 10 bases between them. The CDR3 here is CASSLALGLSYEQYF. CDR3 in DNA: TGTGCCAGCAGTTTAGCGCTCGGCCTATCCTACGAGCAGTACTTC.

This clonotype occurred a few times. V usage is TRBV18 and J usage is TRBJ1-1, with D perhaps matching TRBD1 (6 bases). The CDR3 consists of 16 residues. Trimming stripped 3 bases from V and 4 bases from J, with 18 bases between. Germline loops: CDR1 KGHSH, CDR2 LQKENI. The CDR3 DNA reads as TGTGCCAGCTCACCTGCACAGGGCATTTTGGGCACTGAAGCTTTCTTT. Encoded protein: CASSPAQGILGTEAFF. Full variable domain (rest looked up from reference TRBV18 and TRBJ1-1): NAGVMQNPRHLVRRRGQEARLRCSPMKGHSHVYWYRQLPEEGLKFMVYLQKENIIDESGMPKERFSAEFPKEGPSILRIQQVVRGDSAAYFCASSPAQGILGTEAFFGQGTRLTVV.

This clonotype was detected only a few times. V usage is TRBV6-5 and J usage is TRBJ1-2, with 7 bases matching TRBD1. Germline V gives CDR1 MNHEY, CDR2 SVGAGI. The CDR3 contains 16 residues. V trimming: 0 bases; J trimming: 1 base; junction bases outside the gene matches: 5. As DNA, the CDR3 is TGTGCCAGCAGTTACTCAGGGACAGAGATTAACTATGGCTACACCTTC. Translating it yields CASSYSGTEINYGYTF.

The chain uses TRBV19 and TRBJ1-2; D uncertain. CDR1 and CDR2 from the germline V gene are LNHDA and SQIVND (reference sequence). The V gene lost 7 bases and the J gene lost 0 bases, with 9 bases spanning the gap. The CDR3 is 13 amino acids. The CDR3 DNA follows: TGTGCCAGTAAGGGTGAAGCTAACTATGGCTACACCTTC. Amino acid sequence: CASKGEANYGYTF.

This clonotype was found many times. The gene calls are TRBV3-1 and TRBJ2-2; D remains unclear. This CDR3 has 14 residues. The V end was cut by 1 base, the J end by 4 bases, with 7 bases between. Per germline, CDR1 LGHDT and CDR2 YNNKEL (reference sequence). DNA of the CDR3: TGTGCCAGCAGCCAAGGTTCAGGCACCGGGGAGCTGTTTTTT. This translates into CASSQGSGTGELFF.

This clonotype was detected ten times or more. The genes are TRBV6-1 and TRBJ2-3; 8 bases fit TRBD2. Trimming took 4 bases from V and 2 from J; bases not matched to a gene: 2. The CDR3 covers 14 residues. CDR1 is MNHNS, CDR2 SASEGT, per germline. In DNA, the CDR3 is TGTGCCAGCAGTGGTAGCGGGGACACAGATACGCAGTATTTT. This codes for CASSGSGDTDTQYF.

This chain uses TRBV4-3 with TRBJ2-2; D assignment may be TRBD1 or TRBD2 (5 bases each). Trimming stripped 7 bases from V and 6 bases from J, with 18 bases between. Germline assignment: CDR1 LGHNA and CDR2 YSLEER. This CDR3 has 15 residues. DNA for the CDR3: TGCGCCAGCACCTCTCGGGACCAGGCGTCCGGGGAGCTGTTTTTT. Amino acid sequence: CASTSRDQASGELFF.

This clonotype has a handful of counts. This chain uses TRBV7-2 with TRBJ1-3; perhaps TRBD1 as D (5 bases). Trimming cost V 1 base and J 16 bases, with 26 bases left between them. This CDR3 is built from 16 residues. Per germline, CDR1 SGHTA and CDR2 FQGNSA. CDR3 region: CASSLGPGTAGANRYF. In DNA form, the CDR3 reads TGTGCCAGCAGCTTAGGCCCCGGGACTGCGGGCGCAAATCGGTATTTT.

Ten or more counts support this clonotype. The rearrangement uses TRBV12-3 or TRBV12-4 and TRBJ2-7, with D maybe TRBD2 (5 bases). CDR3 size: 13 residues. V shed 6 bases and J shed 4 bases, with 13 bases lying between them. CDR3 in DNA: TGTGCCAGCAGCACCGGGATCGAATACGAGCAGTACTTC. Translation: CASSTGIEYEQYF.

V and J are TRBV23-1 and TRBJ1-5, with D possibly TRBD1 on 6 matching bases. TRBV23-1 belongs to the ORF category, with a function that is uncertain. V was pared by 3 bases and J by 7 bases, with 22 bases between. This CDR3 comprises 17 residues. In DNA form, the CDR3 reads TGCGCCAGCAGTCAGACGGACAGCCACTCCCTGGGGCAGCCCCAGCATTTT. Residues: CASSQTDSHSLGQPQHF.

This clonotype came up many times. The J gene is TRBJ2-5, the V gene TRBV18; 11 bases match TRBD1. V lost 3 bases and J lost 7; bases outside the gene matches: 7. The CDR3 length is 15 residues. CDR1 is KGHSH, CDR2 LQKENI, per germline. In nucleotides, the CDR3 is TGTGCCAGCTCACCGGACAGGGGGCCGCATGGGACCCAGTACTTC. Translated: CASSPDRGPHGTQYF.

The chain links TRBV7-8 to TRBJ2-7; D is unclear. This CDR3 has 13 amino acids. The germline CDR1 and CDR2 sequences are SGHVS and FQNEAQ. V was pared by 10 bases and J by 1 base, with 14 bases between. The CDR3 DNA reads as TGTGCCACCGGAATTGGGGTTTCCTACGAGCAGTACTTC. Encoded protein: CATGIGVSYEQYF.

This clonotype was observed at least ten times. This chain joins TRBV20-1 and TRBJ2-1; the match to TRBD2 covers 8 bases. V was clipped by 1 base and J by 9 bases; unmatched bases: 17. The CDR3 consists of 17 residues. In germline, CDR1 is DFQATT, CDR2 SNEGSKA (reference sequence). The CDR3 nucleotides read TGCAGTGCTAGAGCAGTAGCGGGGACGCCCGCAATGGGTGAGCAGTTCTTC. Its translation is CSARAVAGTPAMGEQFF.

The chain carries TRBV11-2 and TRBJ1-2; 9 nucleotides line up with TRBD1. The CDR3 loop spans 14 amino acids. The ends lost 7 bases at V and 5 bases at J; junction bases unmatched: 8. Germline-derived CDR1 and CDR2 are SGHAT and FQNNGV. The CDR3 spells CASTAPGQGYGYTF. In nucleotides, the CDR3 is TGTGCCAGCACCGCTCCGGGACAGGGTTATGGCTACACCTTC.

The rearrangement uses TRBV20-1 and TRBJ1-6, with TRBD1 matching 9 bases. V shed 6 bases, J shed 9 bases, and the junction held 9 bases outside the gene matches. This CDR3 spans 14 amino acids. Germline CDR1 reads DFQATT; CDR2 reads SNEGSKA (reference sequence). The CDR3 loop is CSAWTGAESSPLHF. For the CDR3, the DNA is TGCAGTGCGTGGACAGGGGCCGAGAGTTCACCCCTCCACTTT.